These 30 T cell receptor beta chains were all obtained from the same sample, sequenced in a study of shared clonotypes between healthy human individuals. Profiled with immunoSEQ multiplex PCR; TCRdb holds only in-frame clones, not every one. Here the sample spans 2 million to 2.5 million clones, 85% to 95% being singletons. Sequencing was carried out using naive CD4+ T cells from PBMCs. Subset reported: CD45RA+ positively selected. These TCRs come from a man in his late teens or twenties in good health. Some clones in this sample may be carry-over from other donors' samples.

The chain recombines TRBV10-3 with TRBJ1-1; 7 bases fit TRBD1. CDR3 length: 14 residues. The J segment lost 3 bases and the V segment lost 2 bases, leaving 3 bases of the junction unmatched. The germline CDR1 and CDR2 sequences are ENHRY and SYGVKD. CDR3 in amino acids: CAISEAGGYTEAFF. In DNA, the CDR3 is TGTGCCATCAGTGAGGCAGGGGGGTACACTGAAGCTTTCTTT.

In the case of this clone: This sample also contains other DNA sequences that code for the same CDR3. This chain joins TRBV28 and TRBJ1-3; D gene unclear. Trimming left V 3 bases short and J 7 bases short, with 7 bases between. Germline CDR1 MDHEN, CDR2 SYDVKM. This CDR3 comprises 12 residues. For the CDR3, the DNA is TGTGCCAGCAGTTTGAAGGGCAACACCATATATTTT. Amino acids: CASSLKGNTIYF.

The chain employs TRBV25-1 and TRBJ1-6, with D maybe TRBD1 (6 bases). In germline, CDR1 is MGHDK, CDR2 SYGVNS. The CDR3 loop spans 12 amino acids. V was clipped by 6 bases and J by 14 bases, with 14 bases between them. The CDR3 coding sequence is TGTGCCAGCAGAGGGGGGGCTAGGTCCCTCCACTTT. Its translation: CASRGGARSLHF.

The genes are TRBV5-8 and TRBJ2-5, with 12 bases aligning to TRBD2. There are 16 residues in the CDR3. The V gene end was trimmed by 4 bases and the J gene end by 6 bases; junction bases not matched to a gene: 10. Germline CDR1 and CDR2: SGHTS and YDEGEE. The CDR3 region has the DNA TGTGCCAGCAGCCCCCGCACTAGCGGGAGGCTAAAGACCCAGTACTTC. Translated: CASSPRTSGRLKTQYF.

J is TRBJ2-1 and V is TRBV5-8, with 8 bases aligning to TRBD2. The CDR3 spans 13 residues. The trim removed 4 bases at V and 9 bases at J, leaving 6 bases unmatched. Germline V gene sequence: CDR1 SGHTS, CDR2 YDEGEE. This CDR3 is CASSGLARSEQFF. CDR3 DNA: TGTGCCAGCAGCGGACTAGCACGCAGTGAGCAGTTCTTC. The variable domain in full, with the rest retrieved from reference TRBV5-8 and TRBJ2-1, is EAGVTQSPTHLIKTRGQQATLRCSPISGHTSVYWYQQALGLGLQFLLWYDEGEERNRGNFPPRFSGRQFPNYSSELNVNALELEDSALYLCASSGLARSEQFFGPGTRLTVL.

As for this clone: The identical CDR3 is also encoded by other nucleotide sequences in the sample. The rearrangement links TRBV20-1 to TRBJ2-3; 7 positions match TRBD2. CDR3 length: 11 residues. V shed 6 bases, J shed 5 bases, and the junction held 2 bases outside the gene matches. Germline assignment: CDR1 DFQATT and CDR2 SNEGSKA (reference sequence). The DNA of the CDR3 is TGCAGTGCGGGGAGGGGAGATACGCAGTATTTT. As protein: CSAGRGDTQYF.

CDR3 nucleotides: TGCGCCAGCAGCTTCCAGGCATCGAACACTGAAGCTTTCTTT. Its protein is CASSFQASNTEAFF. This chain joins TRBV5-1 and TRBJ1-1; unclear D gene. Germline CDR1 and CDR2: SGHRS and YFSETQ. The CDR3 extends over 14 amino acids. V was pared by 2 bases and J by 1 base, with 9 bases between.

On this clone itself: The same CDR3 also results from other DNA sequences found in this sample. The J gene is TRBJ1-3, the V gene TRBV29-1, with no clear D. The CDR3 consists of 12 residues. Trimming took 4 bases from V and 1 from J, leaving 5 bases between them. CDR1 is SQVTM and CDR2 is ANQGSEA in the germline V gene. This chain's CDR3 is CSVGGSGNTIYF. The DNA for the CDR3 is TGCAGCGTTGGAGGGTCTGGAAACACCATATATTTT.

The chain carries TRBV7-2 and TRBJ1-2; 7 bases line up with TRBD1. The V gene end was trimmed by 3 bases and the J gene end by 2 bases; junction bases not matched to a gene: 3. The CDR3 is made up of 14 amino acids. Germline V gene sequence: CDR1 SGHTA, CDR2 FQGNSA. The CDR3 region has the DNA TGTGCCAGCAGCTTTACAGGGGTAAACTATGGCTACACCTTC. Its translation: CASSFTGVNYGYTF.

This chain joins TRBV9 and TRBJ1-2, with 9 bases fitting TRBD1. V dropped 0 bases and J dropped 7; count of bases not matched to a gene: 10. The germline gives CDR1 SGDLS, CDR2 YYNGEE. CDR3 length: 16 residues. CDR3 sequence reads: CASSVARQGERGGYTF. The CDR3 DNA reads as TGTGCCAGCAGCGTAGCTCGACAGGGGGAACGTGGTGGCTACACCTTC. Based on the CDR3 plus reference TRBV9 and TRBJ1-2, the full variable domain is DSGVTQTPKHLITATGQRVTLRCSPRSGDLSVYWYQQSLDQGLQFLIQYYNGEERAKGNILERFSAQQFPDLHSELNLSSLELGDSALYFCASSVARQGERGGYTFGSGTRLTVV.

This chain uses TRBV11-2 with TRBJ2-1, with D perhaps TRBD1 or TRBD2 (5 bases each). With 3 bases removed from V and 5 bases from J, the gap between germline ends came to 20 bases. Looked up from germline, CDR1 is SGHAT and CDR2 is FQNNGV. The CDR3 extends over 17 amino acids. Here the CDR3 DNA reads TGTGCCAGCAGCTTGGGGGTCGAGCCACAAACTCACAATGAGCAGTTCTTC. Its translation is CASSLGVEPQTHNEQFF.

The CDR3 loop reads CASSSGSILSGNTIYF. DNA for the CDR3: TGCGCCAGCAGCTCCGGGAGTATACTCTCTGGAAACACCATATATTTT. This sequence joins TRBV5-1 and TRBJ1-3; no reliable D call. The CDR3 is 16 residues long. The germline V gene encodes CDR1 SGHRS and CDR2 YFSETQ. V lost 3 bases, J lost 0 bases, and 13 bases lay in between.

The chain uses TRBV25-1 and TRBJ1-2, with 7 bases fitting TRBD1. This CDR3 comprises 16 residues. CDR1 MGHDK and CDR2 SYGVNS come from the germline V gene. Germline trimming cut 3 bases from V and 6 bases from J; bases unmatched to any gene: 13. CDR3 nucleotides: TGTGCCAGCAGTGAGTTTGAAGCGACAGGGAGTGATGGCTACACCTTC. This encodes CASSEFEATGSDGYTF.

V is TRBV6-1 and J is TRBJ1-2; possible D gene TRBD1, 6 bases. The CDR3 consists of 14 residues. The germline CDR1 and CDR2 sequences are MNHNS and SASEGT. V lost 0 bases to trimming and J lost 12 bases, with 17 bases between them. The CDR3 nucleotides read TGTGCCAGCAGTGAAGCTGGGGGGCCCCAAATTCACACCTTC. Its protein product is CASSEAGGPQIHTF.

This clone was counted a single time. The chain uses TRBV5-1 and TRBJ1-5; D unclear. Germline V gives CDR1 SGHRS, CDR2 YFSETQ. This CDR3 comprises 15 residues. With 0 bases removed from V and 4 bases from J, the gap between germline ends came to 11 bases. The CDR3 sequence: CASSLGSQGNQPQHF. In nucleotides, the CDR3 is TGCGCCAGCAGCTTGGGTTCTCAAGGGAATCAGCCCCAGCATTTT.

This chain links TRBV18 with TRBJ1-3, with 9 positions matching TRBD1. Trimming took 3 bases from V and 2 from J; bases not matched to a gene: 11. The germline gives CDR1 KGHSH, CDR2 LQKENI. The CDR3 sequence is 18 residues long. CDR3 residues: CASSPTYRGPFAGNTIYF. The DNA for the CDR3 is TGTGCCAGCTCACCTACATACAGGGGGCCTTTCGCTGGAAACACCATATATTTT.

The rearrangement uses TRBV18 and TRBJ1-1, with TRBD1 matching 7 bases. CDR1 is KGHSH and CDR2 is LQKENI in the germline V gene. The CDR3 is 13 amino acids. The junction had 1 base not matched to a gene; V was cut back by 2 bases and J by 4 bases. Written as DNA, the CDR3 is TGTGCCAGCTCACCAGGACAGGTCACTGAAGCTTTCTTT. Its translation: CASSPGQVTEAFF.

The chain uses TRBV7-6 and TRBJ2-2, with D unclear. V was shortened by 1 base and J by 13 bases, with 13 bases between the two germline ends. This CDR3 comprises 13 residues. Germline lookup yields CDR1 SGHVS and CDR2 FNYEAQ. CDR3 DNA sequence: TGTGCCAGCAGCTTAGTATCTGTGGGTTCGCTGTTTTTT. It is translated as CASSLVSVGSLFF.

The chain employs TRBV6-5 and TRBJ1-2; no clear D gene. The CDR3 sequence is 13 residues long. Trimming cost V 5 bases and J 4 bases, with 11 bases left between them. The germline gives CDR1 MNHEY, CDR2 SVGAGI. The CDR3: CASSLVVGYGYTF. The CDR3 DNA reads TGTGCCAGCAGTCTCGTGGTAGGCTATGGCTACACCTTC.

This chain joins TRBV5-1 and TRBJ2-7; maybe TRBD2 (5 bases). This CDR3 is 14 amino acids long. Trimming took 0 bases from V and 3 from J, leaving 10 bases between them. Germline loops: CDR1 SGHRS, CDR2 YFSETQ. This chain's CDR3 is CASSLARVGYEQYF. CDR3 in DNA: TGCGCCAGCAGCTTGGCGAGGGTTGGCTACGAGCAGTACTTC.

In regard to this clone: At the DNA level, this CDR3 is encoded by other sequences in the same sample as well. The chain uses TRBV5-4 and TRBJ1-4; tentatively, D is TRBD1 (6 bases). Between the trimmed V and J ends, which lost 0 bases and 5 bases, there was a span of 8 bases. Germline V gene lookup returns CDR1 SGHNT and CDR2 YYREEE (reference sequence). The length of the CDR3 is 14 residues. CDR3 sequence (DNA): TGTGCCAGCAGCTTGGGGGGGGCCAATGAAAAACTGTTTTTT. It translates to CASSLGGANEKLFF.

Turning to this clone: Other DNA sequences in this specimen translate into the identical CDR3. V usage is TRBV28 and J usage is TRBJ2-6; 7 bases are a match to TRBD1. This CDR3 region has 15 residues. Germline trimming cut 6 bases from V and 2 bases from J; bases unmatched to any gene: 4. Germline values: CDR1 MDHEN, CDR2 SYDVKM. CDR3 sequence: CASSLGGTGANVLTF. Written as DNA, the CDR3 is TGTGCCAGCAGCTTAGGGGGCACTGGGGCCAACGTCCTGACTTTC.

V usage is TRBV6-6 and J usage is TRBJ1-2; the match to TRBD1 covers 10 bases. The CDR3 extends over 14 amino acids. Unmatched junction bases numbered 5, after V lost 5 bases and J lost 5 bases. From germline, CDR1 is MNHNY and CDR2 SVGAGI (reference sequence). The CDR3 nucleotides are TGTGCCAGCAGTGACGGGGACAGGGGATATGGCTACACCTTC. This translates into CASSDGDRGYGYTF.

This clone was counted once. The chain carries TRBV5-1 and TRBJ1-4, with 12 bases matching TRBD1. The V and J ends lost 4 bases and 4 bases, in that order; junction bases with no gene match: 5. Per germline, CDR1 SGHRS and CDR2 YFSETQ. CDR3 length: 16 residues. Here the CDR3 reads CASSKGQGASNEKLFF. In DNA form, the CDR3 reads TGCGCCAGCAGCAAGGGACAGGGGGCAAGTAATGAAAAACTGTTTTTT.

The V gene is TRBV9, the J gene TRBJ1-2; a possible D gene is TRBD1 (5 bases). With 0 bases removed from V and 8 bases from J, the gap between germline ends came to 14 bases. Germline CDR1 reads SGDLS; CDR2 reads YYNGEE. The CDR3 is 14 amino acids. CDR3 sequence: CASSVGVQGGGYTF. As DNA, the CDR3 is TGTGCCAGCAGCGTAGGGGTCCAGGGCGGGGGCTACACCTTC.

This sequence joins TRBV11-2 and TRBJ1-2; D is possibly TRBD1 (6 bases). The CDR3 runs to 16 residues. Trimming cost V 0 bases and J 8 bases, with 19 bases left between them. CDR1 is SGHAT, CDR2 FQNNGV, per germline. CDR3 region: CASSLDLVVRGKGYTF. The CDR3 DNA sequence: TGTGCCAGCAGCTTAGATTTGGTGGTCAGGGGTAAGGGCTACACCTTC.

The CDR3 region has the DNA TGTGCCAGCAGTGTGCCTAGCGGGAGGCCGAACTACAATGAGCAGTTCTTC. Translation: CASSVPSGRPNYNEQFF. This rearrangement joins TRBV6-1 to TRBJ2-1; TRBD2 agrees at 11 bases. V was pared by 4 bases and J by 3 bases, with 8 bases of the junction left unmatched. The length of the CDR3 is 17 residues. Germline V gives CDR1 MNHNS, CDR2 SASEGT.

The J gene is TRBJ1-1, the V gene TRBV18; 8 nucleotides align to TRBD1. The CDR3 spans 16 residues. CDR1 and CDR2 (germline): KGHSH, LQKENI. The trim removed 4 bases at V and 2 bases at J, leaving 9 bases unmatched. CDR3: CASSLGTGRLNTEAFF. In nucleotides, the CDR3 is TGTGCCAGCTCACTCGGGACAGGACGGCTAAACACTGAAGCTTTCTTT.

This clone occurred once. V gene TRBV2 combines with J gene TRBJ1-1, with a possible D match to TRBD1 (6 bases). The CDR3 is 16 amino acids. V was cut by 0 bases and J by 1 base, with 12 bases left in between. Germline-derived CDR1 and CDR2 are SNHLY and FYNNEI. CDR3 bases: TGTGCCAGCAGTGAAGCTTTACGGACAGCGAACACTGAAGCTTTCTTT. This gives the protein CASSEALRTANTEAFF. Combining the CDR3 with reference TRBV2 and TRBJ1-1 gives the whole variable domain EPEVTQTPSHQVTQMGQEVILRCVPISNHLYFYWYRQILGQKVEFLVSFYNNEISEKSEIFDDQFSVERPDGSNFTLKIRSTKLEDSAMYFCASSEALRTANTEAFFGQGTRLTVV.

The J gene is TRBJ2-7, the V gene TRBV29-1; TRBD1 agrees at 7 bases. CDR1 is SQVTM, CDR2 ANQGSEA, per germline. This CDR3 comprises 14 residues. V shed 4 bases, J shed 8 bases, and the junction held 14 bases outside the gene matches. As DNA, the CDR3 is TGCAGCGTTGTTTCTAACGGCGAGGGGGCGAAGCAGTACTTC. This sequence encodes CSVVSNGEGAKQYF.